What follows describes a single T cell receptor (beta chain). The CDR3 covers 12 residues. The germline V and J ends were trimmed by 7 bases and 5 bases, with 9 bases remaining between them. Germline V gene lookup returns CDR1 ENHRY and CDR2 SYGVKD. Profiled with immunoSEQ multiplex PCR; TCRdb holds only in-frame clones, not every one. Of about 14,000 clones listed, around 89% were seen once; the top ten hold 15%. This sample was taken from a study of blood T cell repertoires in COVID-19. The sequence derives from a man aged 45-65 years with active COVID-19. What was sequenced was peripheral blood. The chain recombines TRBV10-3 with TRBJ2-1, with D possibly matching TRBD2 (5 bases). The CDR3 DNA sequence: TGTGCCATCACGGGAACAGACAATGAGCAGTTCTTC. Protein product: CAITGTDNEQFF.